The rows below give T cell receptor beta chains drawn from one sample of a study of graft-versus-host responses after intestinal transplantation. Sequencing used immunoSEQ multiplex PCR; TCRdb keeps in-frame clones, though not all of them. The repertoire has 85,000 to 100,000 clones, roughly 82% of them found once; the top ten carry approximately 1.4%. The starting material was PBMCs, obtained 255 days after intestinal transplant. These receptors came from a human patient who received an intestinal transplant, so some T cells may come from the graft donor. Each CDR3 is given with its conserved first and last residue. A D gene is named only where the DNA matches it firmly. Where a row states a size, it is once, few, many or the class of an expanded clone; other rows omit it.

v_call	j_call	clone_size	d_call	cdr3_nt	cdr3_aa
TRBV27	TRBJ2-1	NA	TRBD1	TGTGCCAGCAGCCTAGGACAGGGGAATGAGCAGTTCTTC	CASSLGQGNEQFF
TRBV29-1	TRBJ1-1	NA	TRBD1	TGCAGCACAGATAGGGACAGCCGAACCCGTTTAATGAACACTGAAGCTTTCTTT	CSTDRDSRTRLMNTEAFF
TRBV29-1	TRBJ2-1	NA	TRBD1	TGCAGCGCCGGGGACAGCAGCTCCTACAATGAGCAGTTCTTC	CSAGDSSSYNEQFF
TRBV7-2	TRBJ1-3	NA	TRBD1	TGTGCCAGCAGCTTAGCTCGGACAGGGTTGATAGGAAACACCATATATTTT	CASSLARTGLIGNTIYF
TRBV27	TRBJ1-5	NA	NA	TGTGCCAGCAGACAGGGTAGCAATCAGCCCCAGCATTTT	CASRQGSNQPQHF
TRBV15	TRBJ2-1	NA	TRBD1	TGTGCCACCAGCAGAGAACCGGGACAGGGATACAATGAGCAGTTCTTC	CATSREPGQGYNEQFF
TRBV4-1	TRBJ2-1	NA	NA	TGCGCCAGCAGCCAAGTAGAGGGTAGCAATGAGCAGTTCTTC	CASSQVEGSNEQFF
TRBV11-2	TRBJ1-4	NA	NA	TGTGCCAGCAGCTTAGTAACAGGTCCTGAAAAACTGTTTTTT	CASSLVTGPEKLFF
TRBV2	TRBJ1-1	NA	TRBD1	TGTGCCAGCTTAGGGGGCGCGGGGGACACTGAAGCTTTCTTT	CASLGGAGDTEAFF
TRBV19	TRBJ1-4	NA	TRBD1	TGTGCCAGTAGTAAGGGACAGGGAGTCGGTGAAAAACTGTTTTTT	CASSKGQGVGEKLFF
TRBV18	TRBJ1-3	NA	NA	TGTGCCAGCTCACCACCGGTGAGCGCTGGAAACACCATATATTTT	CASSPPVSAGNTIYF
TRBV5-1	TRBJ1-2	NA	NA	TGCGCCAGCAGCTTGACCGGGGGCCTCTATGGCTACACCTTC	CASSLTGGLYGYTF
TRBV4-1	TRBJ2-7	NA	TRBD2	TGCGCCAGCAGCCATAGGACTAGCGCTCGGGACGAGCAGTACTTC	CASSHRTSARDEQYF
TRBV10-1	TRBJ1-2	NA	TRBD1	TGCGCCAGCAGTCGGGACAGGGCATTTGCCTTC	CASSRDRAFAF
TRBV15	TRBJ2-7	NA	NA	TGTGCCACCAGCAGAGATCCTCAGGGGTTCTACGAGCAGTACTTC	CATSRDPQGFYEQYF
TRBV4-2	TRBJ2-2	NA	NA	TGTGCCAGCAGCCAAGTGTTCAACACCGGGGAGCTGTTTTTT	CASSQVFNTGELFF
TRBV10-2	TRBJ1-5	few	NA	TGCGCCAGCAGTGAGGGACAGCCCCAGCATTTT	CASSEGQPQHF
TRBV11-2	TRBJ2-2	NA	NA	TGTGCCAGCAGCTTAGTTGGGGAGACCGGGGAGCTGTTTTTT	CASSLVGETGELFF
TRBV7-9	TRBJ2-5	NA	NA	TGTGCCAGCAGCTTCATGTCTCAAGAGACCCAGTACTTC	CASSFMSQETQYF
TRBV5-1	TRBJ2-7	NA	NA	TGCGCCAGCAGCTTGTACTACGGCTATTCTTCCTACGAGCAGTACTTC	CASSLYYGYSSYEQYF
TRBV6-6	TRBJ1-1	NA	NA	TGTGCCAGCAGTCTATTAATGAACACTGAAGCTTTCTTT	CASSLLMNTEAFF
TRBV6-5	TRBJ2-1	NA	TRBD2	TGTGCCAGCAGTTACTCGGCTAGCGGGAGGTACAATGAGCAGTTCTTC	CASSYSASGRYNEQFF
TRBV18	TRBJ1-1	NA	NA	TGTGCCAGCTCTCCCAAGGGGGAAACTTTGAACACTGAAGCTTTCTTT	CASSPKGETLNTEAFF
TRBV4-2	TRBJ2-3	NA	NA	TGTGCCAGCAGCCAGGGAGTTAGCAGCACAGATACGCAGTATTTT	CASSQGVSSTDTQYF
TRBV7-8	TRBJ1-1	NA	NA	TGTGCCAGCAGCCGCTCCGGGACGTTGAACACTGAAGCTTTCTTT	CASSRSGTLNTEAFF
TRBV6-5	TRBJ2-5	few	TRBD1	TGTGCCAGCACCCCCGGGACAGGGGATTCAGAGACCCAGTACTTC	CASTPGTGDSETQYF
TRBV6-1	TRBJ2-3	NA	NA	TGTGCCAGCAGTGACTTCACAGATACGCAGTATTTT	CASSDFTDTQYF
TRBV7-6	TRBJ1-3	NA	NA	TGTGCCAGCAGCTTAGATGTCCAAAACACCATATATTTT	CASSLDVQNTIYF
TRBV28	TRBJ1-2	few	TRBD1	TGTGCCAGCAGAGGGACAGATAACTATGGCTACACCTTC	CASRGTDNYGYTF